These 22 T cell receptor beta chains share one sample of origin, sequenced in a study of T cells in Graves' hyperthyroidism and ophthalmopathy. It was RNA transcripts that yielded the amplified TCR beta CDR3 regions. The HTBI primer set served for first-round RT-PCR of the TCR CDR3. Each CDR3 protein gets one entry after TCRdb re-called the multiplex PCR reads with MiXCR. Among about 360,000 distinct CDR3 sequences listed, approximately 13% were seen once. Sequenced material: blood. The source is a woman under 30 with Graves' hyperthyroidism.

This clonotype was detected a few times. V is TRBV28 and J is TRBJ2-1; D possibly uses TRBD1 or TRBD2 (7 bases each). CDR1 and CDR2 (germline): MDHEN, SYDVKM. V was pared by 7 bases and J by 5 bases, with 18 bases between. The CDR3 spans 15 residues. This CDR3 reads CASTSTGRDNNEQFF. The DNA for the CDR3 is TGTGCCAGCACCTCGACAGGGAGGGATAACAATGAGCAGTTCTTC.

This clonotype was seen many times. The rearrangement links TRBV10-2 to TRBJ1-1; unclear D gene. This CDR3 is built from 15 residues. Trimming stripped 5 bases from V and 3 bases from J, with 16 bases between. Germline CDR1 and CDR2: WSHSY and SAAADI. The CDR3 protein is CASSWATMGYTEAFF. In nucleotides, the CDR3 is TGCGCCAGCAGTTGGGCCACAATGGGTTACACTGAAGCTTTCTTT.

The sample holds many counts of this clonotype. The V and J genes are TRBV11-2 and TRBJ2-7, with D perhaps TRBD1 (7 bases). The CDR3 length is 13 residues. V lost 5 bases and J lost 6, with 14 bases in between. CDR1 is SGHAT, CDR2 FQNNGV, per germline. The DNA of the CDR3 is TGTGCCAGCAGCGGAGGGACAGACCTCGAGCAGTACTTC. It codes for CASSGGTDLEQYF. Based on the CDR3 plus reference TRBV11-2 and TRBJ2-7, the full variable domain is EAGVAQSPRYKIIEKRQSVAFWCNPISGHATLYWYQQILGQGPKLLIQFQNNGVVDDSQLPKDRFSAERLKGVDSTLKIQPAKLEDSAVYLCASSGGTDLEQYFGPGTRLTVT.

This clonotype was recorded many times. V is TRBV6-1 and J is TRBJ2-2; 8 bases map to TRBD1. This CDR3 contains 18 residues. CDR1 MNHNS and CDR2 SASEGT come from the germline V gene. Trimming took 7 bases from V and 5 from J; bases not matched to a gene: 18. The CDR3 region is CASTIQGGTGYGTGELFF. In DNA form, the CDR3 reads TGTGCCAGCACCATTCAAGGCGGGACAGGCTATGGGACCGGGGAGCTGTTTTTT.

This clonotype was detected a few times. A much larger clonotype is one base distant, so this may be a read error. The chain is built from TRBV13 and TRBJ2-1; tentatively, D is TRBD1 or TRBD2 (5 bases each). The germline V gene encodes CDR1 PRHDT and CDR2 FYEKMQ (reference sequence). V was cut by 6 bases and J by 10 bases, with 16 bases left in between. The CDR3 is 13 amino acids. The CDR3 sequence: CASRPTGLHEQFF. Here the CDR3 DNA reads TGTGCCAGCAGACCCACGGGGCTGCACGAGCAGTTCTTC.

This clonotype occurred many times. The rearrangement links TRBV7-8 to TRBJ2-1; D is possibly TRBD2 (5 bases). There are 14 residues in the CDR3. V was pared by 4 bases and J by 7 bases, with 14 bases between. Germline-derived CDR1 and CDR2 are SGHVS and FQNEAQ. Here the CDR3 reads CASSSEETGNEQFF. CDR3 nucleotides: TGTGCCAGCAGCTCGGAGGAGACCGGGAATGAGCAGTTCTTC.

The CDR3 DNA sequence: TGTGCCAGCAGCCAGGAGGGACTAGCTGATACCTACAATGAGCAGTTCTTC. It yields the protein CASSQEGLADTYNEQFF. The chain employs TRBV4-2 and TRBJ2-1; TRBD2 agrees at 9 bases. The germline V gene encodes CDR1 LGHNA and CDR2 YNFKEQ. Germline trimming cut 3 bases from V and 2 bases from J; bases unmatched to any gene: 8. This CDR3 is 17 amino acids long.

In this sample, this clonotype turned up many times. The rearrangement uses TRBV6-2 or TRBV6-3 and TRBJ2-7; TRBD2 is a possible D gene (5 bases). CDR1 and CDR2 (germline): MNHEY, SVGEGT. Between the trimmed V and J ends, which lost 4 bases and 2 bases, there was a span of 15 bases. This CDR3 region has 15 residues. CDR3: CASSSFSEGAYEQYF. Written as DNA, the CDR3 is TGTGCCAGCAGTTCCTTCTCCGAGGGTGCCTACGAGCAGTACTTC.

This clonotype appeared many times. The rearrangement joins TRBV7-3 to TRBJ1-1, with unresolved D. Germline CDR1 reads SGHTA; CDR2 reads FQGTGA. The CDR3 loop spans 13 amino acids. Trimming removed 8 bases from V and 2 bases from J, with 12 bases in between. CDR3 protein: CASGVTGNTEAFF. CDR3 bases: TGTGCCAGCGGGGTGACGGGAAACACTGAAGCTTTCTTT.

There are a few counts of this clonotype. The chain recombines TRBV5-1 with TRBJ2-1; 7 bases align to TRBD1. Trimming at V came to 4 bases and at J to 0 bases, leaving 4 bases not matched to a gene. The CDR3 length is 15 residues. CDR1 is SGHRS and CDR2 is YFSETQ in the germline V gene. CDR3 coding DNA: TGCGCCAGCAGCCCAGGGGACAGCTCCTACAATGAGCAGTTCTTC. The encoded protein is CASSPGDSSYNEQFF.

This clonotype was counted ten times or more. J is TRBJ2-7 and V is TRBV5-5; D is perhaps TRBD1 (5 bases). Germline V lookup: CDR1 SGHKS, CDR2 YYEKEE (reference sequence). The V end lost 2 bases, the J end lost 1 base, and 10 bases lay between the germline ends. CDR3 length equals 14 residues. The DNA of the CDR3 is TGTGCCAGCAGCTTCCAGACAGATTCCTACGAGCAGTACTTC. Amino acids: CASSFQTDSYEQYF. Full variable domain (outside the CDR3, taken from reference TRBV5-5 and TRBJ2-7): DAGVTQSPTHLIKTRGQQVTLRCSPISGHKSVSWYQQVLGQGPQFIFQYYEKEERGRGNFPDRFSARQFPNYSSELNVNALLLGDSALYLCASSFQTDSYEQYFGPGTRLTVT.

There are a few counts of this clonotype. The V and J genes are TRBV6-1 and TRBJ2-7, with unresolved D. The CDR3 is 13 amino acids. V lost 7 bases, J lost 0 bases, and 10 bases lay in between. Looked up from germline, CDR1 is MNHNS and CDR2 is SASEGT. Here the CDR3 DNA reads TGTGCCAGCAACCCCGGCACCTCCTACGAGCAGTACTTC. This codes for CASNPGTSYEQYF.

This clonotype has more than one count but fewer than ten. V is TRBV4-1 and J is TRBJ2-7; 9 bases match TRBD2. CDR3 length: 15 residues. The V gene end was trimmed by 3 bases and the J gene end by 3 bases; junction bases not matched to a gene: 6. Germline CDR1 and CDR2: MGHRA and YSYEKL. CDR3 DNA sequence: TGCGCCAGCAGCCAGGGCGGGAGGGCCTTCTACGAGCAGTACTTC. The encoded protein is CASSQGGRAFYEQYF.

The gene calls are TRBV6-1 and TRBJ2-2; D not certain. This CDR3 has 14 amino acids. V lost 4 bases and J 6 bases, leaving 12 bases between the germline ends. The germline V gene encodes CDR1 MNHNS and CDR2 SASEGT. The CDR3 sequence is CASSGGARAGELFF. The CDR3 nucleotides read TGTGCCAGCAGTGGAGGAGCGCGCGCCGGGGAGCTGTTTTTT.

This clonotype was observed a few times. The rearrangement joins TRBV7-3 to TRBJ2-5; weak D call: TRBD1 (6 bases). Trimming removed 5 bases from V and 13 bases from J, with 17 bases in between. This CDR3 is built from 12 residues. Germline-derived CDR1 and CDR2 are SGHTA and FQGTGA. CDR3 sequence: CASSDAQGFRYF. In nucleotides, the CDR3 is TGTGCCAGCAGCGATGCACAGGGTTTTCGGTACTTC.

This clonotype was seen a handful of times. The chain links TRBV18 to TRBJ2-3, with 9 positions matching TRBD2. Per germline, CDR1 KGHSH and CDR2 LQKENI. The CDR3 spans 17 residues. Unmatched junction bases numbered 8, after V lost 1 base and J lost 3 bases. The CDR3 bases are TGTGCCAGCTCACCACAAATTTTAGCGGGAGAAACAGATACGCAGTATTTT. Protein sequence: CASSPQILAGETDTQYF.

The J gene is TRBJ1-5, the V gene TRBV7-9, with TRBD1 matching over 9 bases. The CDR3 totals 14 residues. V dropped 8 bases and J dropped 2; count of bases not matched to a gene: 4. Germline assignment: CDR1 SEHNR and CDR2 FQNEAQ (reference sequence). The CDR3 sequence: CASGQGSGNQPQHF. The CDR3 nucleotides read TGTGCCAGCGGACAGGGGTCGGGCAATCAGCCCCAGCATTTT.

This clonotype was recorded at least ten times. The CDR3 loop is CASSRQGQNSPLHF. In DNA form, the CDR3 reads TGTGCCAGCAGCCGACAGGGGCAGAATTCACCCCTCCACTTT. The J gene is TRBJ1-6, the V gene TRBV7-9; TRBD1 aligns across 8 bases. The CDR3 runs to 14 residues. The ends lost 5 bases at V and 7 bases at J; junction bases unmatched: 4. CDR1 is SEHNR, CDR2 FQNEAQ, per germline (reference sequence).

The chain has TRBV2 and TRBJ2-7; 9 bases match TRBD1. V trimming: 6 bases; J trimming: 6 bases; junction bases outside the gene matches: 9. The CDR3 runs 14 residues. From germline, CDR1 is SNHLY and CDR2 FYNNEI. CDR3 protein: CASSIRDRETEQYF. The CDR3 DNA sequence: TGTGCCAGCAGCATCCGGGACAGGGAGACCGAGCAGTACTTC.

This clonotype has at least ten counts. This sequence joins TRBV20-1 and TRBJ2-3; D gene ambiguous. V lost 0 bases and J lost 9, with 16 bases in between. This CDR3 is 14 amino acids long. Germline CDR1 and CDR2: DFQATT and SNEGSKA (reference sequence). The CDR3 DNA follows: TGCAGTGCTAGAGATCTCCAGGTTCATCACACGCAGTATTTT. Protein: CSARDLQVHHTQYF.

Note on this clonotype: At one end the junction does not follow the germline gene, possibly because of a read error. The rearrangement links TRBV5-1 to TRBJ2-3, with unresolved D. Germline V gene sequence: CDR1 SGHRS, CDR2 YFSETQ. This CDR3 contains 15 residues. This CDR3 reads CASSLVETLTDTRYF. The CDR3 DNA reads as TGCGCCAGCAGCTTGGTGGAGACCCTCACAGATACGCGGTATTTT.

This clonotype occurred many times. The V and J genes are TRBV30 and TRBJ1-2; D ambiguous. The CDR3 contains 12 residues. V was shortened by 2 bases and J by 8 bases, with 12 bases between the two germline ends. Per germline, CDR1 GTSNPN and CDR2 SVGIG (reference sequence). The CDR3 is CAWSSRLGGYTF. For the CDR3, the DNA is TGTGCCTGGAGTAGCAGGTTAGGCGGCTACACCTTC.